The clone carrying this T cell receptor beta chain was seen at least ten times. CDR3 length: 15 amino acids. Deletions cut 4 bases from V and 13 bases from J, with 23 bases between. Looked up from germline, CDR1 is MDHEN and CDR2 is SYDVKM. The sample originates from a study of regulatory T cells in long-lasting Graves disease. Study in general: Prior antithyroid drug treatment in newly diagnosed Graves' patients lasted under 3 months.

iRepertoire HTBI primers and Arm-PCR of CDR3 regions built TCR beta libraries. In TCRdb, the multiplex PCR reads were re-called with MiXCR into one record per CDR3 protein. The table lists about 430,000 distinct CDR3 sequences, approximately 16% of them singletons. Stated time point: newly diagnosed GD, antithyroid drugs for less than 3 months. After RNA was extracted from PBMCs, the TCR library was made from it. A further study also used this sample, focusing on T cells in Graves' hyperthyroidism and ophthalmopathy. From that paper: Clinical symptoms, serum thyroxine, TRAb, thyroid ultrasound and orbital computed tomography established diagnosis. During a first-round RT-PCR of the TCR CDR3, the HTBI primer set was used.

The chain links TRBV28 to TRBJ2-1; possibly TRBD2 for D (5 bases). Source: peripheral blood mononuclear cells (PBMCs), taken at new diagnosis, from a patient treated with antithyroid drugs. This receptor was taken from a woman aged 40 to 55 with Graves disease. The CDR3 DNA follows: TGTGCCAGCAGTTACGTCCTGTGGCGGGCCCCGGTCCAGTTCTTC. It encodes CASSYVLWRAPVQFF. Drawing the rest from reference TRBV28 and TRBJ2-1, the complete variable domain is DVKVTQSSRYLVKRTGEKVFLECVQDMDHENMFWYRQDPGLGLRLIYFSYDVKMKEKGDIPEGYSVSREKKERFSLILESASTNQTSMYLCASSYVLWRAPVQFFGPGTRLTVL.